Detailed here is one T cell receptor (beta chain). The data were taken from a study of OX40 agonist ivuxolimab in advanced cancers. Patients who had autoimmune disease history or got systemic immunosuppression were left out. The CDR3 consists of 15 residues. Looked up from germline, CDR1 is KGHSH and CDR2 is LQKENI. The V end was cut by 6 bases, the J end by 4 bases, with 18 bases between. Produced via immunoSEQ multiplex PCR; TCRdb's table is partial and in-frame only. The sample contains roughly 70,000 clones, 85% to 90% of which appear only once. The input for sequencing was CD4+ or CD8+ T cells sorted from blood, taken in a trial of the OX40 agonist ivuxolimab. The V gene is TRBV18, the J gene TRBJ1-1; D may be TRBD1 (5 bases). The TCR was taken from an adult with an advanced solid tumor such as melanoma, head and neck, liver or kidney cancer. The CDR3 coding sequence is TGTGCCAGCTCCGACGGGACGGTTCCCATCACTGAAGCTTTCTTT. This gives the protein CASSDGTVPITEAFF.